This is a list of T cell receptor beta chains from one sample in a study of blood T cell repertoires in COVID-19. Sequencing was performed with immunoSEQ multiplex PCR; in TCRdb, only in-frame clones are kept and a portion is missing. This sample has some 44,000 clones, with 70% to 90% found just once. The specimen was peripheral blood. Receptors originate from a human donor in a cohort sampled during active COVID-19. The CDR3 runs from the conserved cysteine through the conserved F or W. A D gene is named only where the DNA matches it firmly. Clone size, where shown, is once, few, many, or a class for clones that have expanded.

-	TRBV11-2	TRBD1	TRBJ1-1	TGTGCCAGCAGCTTAGAGGGACAGCTATTGAACACTGAAGCTTTCTTT	CASSLEGQLLNTEAFF
-	TRBV20-1	-	TRBJ1-3	TGCAGTGCTACCACAGCCAACACCATATATTTT	CSATTANTIYF
-	TRBV5-1	TRBD1	TRBJ1-6	TGCGCCAGCAGCACGTCGACAGGGGGCGATTCACCCCTCCACTTT	CASSTSTGGDSPLHF
-	TRBV18	TRBD1	TRBJ1-1	TGTGCCAGCTCAAGTGAGACAGGGGGCACTGAAGCTTTCTTT	CASSSETGGTEAFF
once	TRBV3-1/TRBV3-2	-	TRBJ1-1	TGTGCCAGCAGCCGCGGACAATTGAACACTGAAGCTTTCTTT	CASSRGQLNTEAFF
-	TRBV7-8	TRBD1	TRBJ2-5	TGTGCCAGCAGCCCAAGTAGGGGGCACCAAGAGACCCAGTACTTC	CASSPSRGHQETQYF
-	TRBV7-3	TRBD1	TRBJ2-7	TGTGCCAGCAGCTCCGGACAGGGGCGGGAGCAGTACTTC	CASSSGQGREQYF
-	TRBV6-5	TRBD2	TRBJ2-7	TGTGCCAGCAGTTACTCGATTTTCCGGGGGGGGTACGAGCAGTACTTC	CASSYSIFRGGYEQYF
-	TRBV3-1/TRBV3-2	TRBD2	TRBJ2-3	TGTGCCAGCAGCCGGAGCGGGGTTGGATCAGATACGCAGTATTTT	CASSRSGVGSDTQYF
-	TRBV2	-	TRBJ2-3	TGTGCCAGCAGTGAGCAGGGGGGAGGCCTCACAGATACGCAGTATTTT	CASSEQGGGLTDTQYF
-	TRBV19	-	TRBJ2-1	TGTGCCAGTAGTATGACAGCCTCCTACAATGAGCAGTTCTTC	CASSMTASYNEQFF
-	TRBV2	TRBD2	TRBJ2-1	TGTGCCAGCAGGACGGGACTAGCGGGAAACAATGAGCAGTTCTTC	CASRTGLAGNNEQFF
-	TRBV5-1	-	TRBJ1-1	TGCGCCAGCAGCCCGGGTGGAGCCATGAACACTGAAGCTTTCTTT	CASSPGGAMNTEAFF
-	TRBV23-1	TRBD2	TRBJ2-5	TGCGCCAGCCATCCGGGACTAGAGCAAGAGACCCAGTACTTC	CASHPGLEQETQYF
-	TRBV19	TRBD1	TRBJ1-4	TGTGCCAGTAGTATAGTCCGTACAGGGGGTAATGAAAAACTGTTTTTT	CASSIVRTGGNEKLFF
-	TRBV18	TRBD1	TRBJ1-3	TGTGCCAGCTCACCTAACACAGGGGATGGAAACACCATATATTTT	CASSPNTGDGNTIYF
-	TRBV5-1	-	TRBJ2-2	TGCGCCAGCAGCCAGCCGACTAACGCGGTAACCGGGGAGCTGTTTTTT	CASSQPTNAVTGELFF
-	TRBV7-3	TRBD1	TRBJ2-2	TGTGCCAGCAGCCTCATCGACGGGACAGCTGAACACCGGGGAGCTGTTTTT	CASSLIDGTAEHRGAVF
-	TRBV30	TRBD2	TRBJ2-3	TGTGCCTGGAGTCCCACTAGCGGGAAAGATACGCAGTATTTT	CAWSPTSGKDTQYF
-	TRBV7-9	-	TRBJ2-4	TGTGCCAGCAGCTTAGACCGCTGGGCCAACATTCAGTACTTC	CASSLDRWANIQYF
-	TRBV18	-	TRBJ1-1	TGTGCCAGCTCACAGAACAGGGTTCCCGACACTGAAGCTTTCTTT	CASSQNRVPDTEAFF
-	TRBV7-6	TRBD1	TRBJ1-6	TGTGCCAGCAGCTCCGACAGGGGGCTTTCACCCCTCCACTTT	CASSSDRGLSPLHF
-	TRBV5-5	-	TRBJ1-5	TGTGCCAGCAGCTTGCTCAGTAATCAGCCCCAGCATTTT	CASSLLSNQPQHF
-	TRBV5-1	-	TRBJ2-5	TGCGCCAGCAGCTTGGGACACGGCCGCGAGACCCAGTACTTC	CASSLGHGRETQYF
-	TRBV18	TRBD1	TRBJ2-3	TGTGCCAGCTCACCCGACAGGGGGAGCACAGATACGCAGTATTTT	CASSPDRGSTDTQYF
-	TRBV19	-	TRBJ2-7	TGTGCCGCTGGGGAGTGGGGGCCTTCCTACGAGCAGTACTTC	CAAGEWGPSYEQYF
-	TRBV2	-	TRBJ1-1	TGTGCCAGCAGTCGTACAGAGAACACTGAAGCTTTCTTT	CASSRTENTEAFF
-	TRBV5-6	-	TRBJ2-1	TGTGCCAGCAGCTTGGGACAATATTACAATGAGCAGTTCTTC	CASSLGQYYNEQFF
-	TRBV30	TRBD1	TRBJ1-2	TGTGCCTGGACGGGACAGACCTACTATGGCTACACCTTC	CAWTGQTYYGYTF
-	TRBV6-6	-	TRBJ1-4	TGTGCCAGCAGTCAACAGACAGGAAGGGCTAATGAAAAACTGTTTTTT	CASSQQTGRANEKLFF
-	TRBV12-3/TRBV12-4	-	TRBJ1-1	TGTGCCAGCAGTCCCAACCCGGGCACTGAAGCTTTCTTT	CASSPNPGTEAFF
-	TRBV6-5	TRBD2	TRBJ2-7	TGTGCCAGCAGTTACTCGTCTCTAGCGGATTCCTACGAGCAGTACTTC	CASSYSSLADSYEQYF
-	TRBV12-3/TRBV12-4	-	TRBJ1-2	TGTGCCAGCAGTTTAGCGCAGGGGACGAGCTACACCTTC	CASSLAQGTSYTF
-	TRBV12-3/TRBV12-4	-	TRBJ2-2	TGTGCCAGCAGAACAGGGACCGGGGAGCTGTTTTTT	CASRTGTGELFF
-	TRBV2	-	TRBJ1-2	TGTGCCAGCAGTGAAAGGGCCAGGGACTATGGCTACACCTTC	CASSERARDYGYTF
-	TRBV6-6	-	TRBJ2-7	TGTGCCAGCAGTTACTCCCGGAGCAGGGGAATTAACGAGCAGTACTTC	CASSYSRSRGINEQYF
-	TRBV7-2	-	TRBJ2-7	TGTGCCAGCAGCCTCCCAGGGTCCTACGAGCAGTACTTC	CASSLPGSYEQYF
-	TRBV6-8	TRBD1	TRBJ2-7	TGTGCCAGCAGTTACTCAGGACAGGTTCGCGAGCAGTACTTC	CASSYSGQVREQYF
-	TRBV18	-	TRBJ1-4	TGTGCCAGCTCAACCAACGGGGTGGGTGAAAAACTGTTTTTT	CASSTNGVGEKLFF
-	TRBV10-3	-	TRBJ1-1	TGTGCCACGGCGGCCGATGACAACACTGAAGCTTTCTTT	CATAADDNTEAFF
few	TRBV9	-	TRBJ1-1	TGTGCCAGCAGCGCCTCGTCCGACAGGAACACTGAAGCTTTCTTT	CASSASSDRNTEAFF
few	TRBV6-5	TRBD1	TRBJ1-6	TGTGCCAGCAGTTCTGACAGGGGGCTTTCACCCCTCCACTTT	CASSSDRGLSPLHF
-	TRBV4-1	TRBD2	TRBJ2-2	TGCGCCAGCAGCCAAGTTCATAGCGGGAGCACCGGGGAGCTGTTTTTT	CASSQVHSGSTGELFF